The sequence of this T cell receptor (delta chain) was determined in a study of human gamma delta and Vdelta1 T cells. TCRdb reanalysed the PCR reads via CATT. Among 550 to 750 delta-chain clones, 19% were seen once, and the ten largest hold approximately 89%. This clone rates as medium-sized. A read error is likely here: a far larger clone is one base away. The same CDR3 also results from other DNA sequences found in this sample. Germline V lookup: CDR1 TSWWSYY, CDR2 QGS. The ends were cut back, 0 bases at V and 8 bases at J, with 13 bases in the middle. CDR3 length equals 14 residues. This sequence originates from a human donor in good health. The sample was Vdelta1 gamma-delta T cells from blood. The chain couples TRDV1 to TRDJ1; the D is unclear. For the CDR3, the DNA is TGTGCTCTTGGGGAACTCCTCGTCCCCTTAAAACTCATCTTT. Translation: CALGELLVPLKLIF.